This T cell receptor (beta chain) was sequenced during a study of blood T cell repertoires in COVID-19. On the study more broadly: Both acute and convalescent COVID-19 samples were obtained from the United States, Italy and Spain.

Germline V gene sequence: CDR1 SGHNT, CDR2 YYREEE (reference sequence). Trimming pared 5 bases from V and 3 bases from J, leaving 15 bases between. The CDR3 loop spans 14 amino acids. TCRdb keeps only in-frame clones here, not all; method: immunoSEQ multiplex PCR. The sample includes 60,000 or so clones, approximately 80% of them seen just once. This sequence joins TRBV5-4 and TRBJ2-7; D gene ambiguous. This clonotype originated in a woman of 80 years or more with acute or convalescent COVID-19. Specimen: peripheral blood. Written as DNA, the CDR3 is TGTGCCAGCAGTACGGGTCCTTTCGGCTACGAGCAGTACTTC. Its protein is CASSTGPFGYEQYF.